The 6 T cell receptor beta chains listed next were all sequenced from one sample in a study of shared clonotypes between healthy human individuals (dated by TCRdb to the early 2020s). CD8 naive samples were CD45RO-negative cells positively selected for CCR7, giving a CD45RA+CCR7+ population that excluded TemRA cells. The method was the immunoSEQ multiplex PCR assay. The table comes from immuneACCESS by way of TCRdb, which keeps in-frame sequences with V and J called. Part of the clones is missing from these tables; in studies checked, under half for an unresolved V gene and the rest for unknown reasons. The sample records about 2 million clones, about 95% of which are singletons. The ten largest clonotypes hold 0.95% to 1.5% of the sample. Sequencing used naive CD8+ T cells sorted from blood. This specimen's cell subset or site label, per the study, means: CD45RA+CCR7+. These TCRs come from a man aged 18-30 years in good health.

The CDR3 nucleotides are TGTGCCAGCAGTTACCGAGGGGAAGCGAACACCGGGGAGCTGTTTTTT. Its translation: CASSYRGEANTGELFF. The chain employs TRBV6-5 and TRBJ2-2, with D perhaps matching TRBD1 or TRBD2 (5 bases each). The CDR3 has 16 residues. Germline lookup yields CDR1 MNHEY and CDR2 SVGAGI. V was pared by 2 bases and J by 0 bases, with 10 bases between.

This sequence joins TRBV6-1 and TRBJ2-5; a possible D gene is TRBD1 (5 bases). The CDR3 has 17 amino acids. The V gene lost 2 bases and the J gene lost 1 base, with 17 bases spanning the gap. The germline V gene has CDR1 MNHNS and CDR2 SASEGT. The CDR3 sequence: CASSENVWGVIQETQYF. CDR3 coding DNA: TGTGCCAGCAGTGAAAATGTATGGGGCGTTATCCAAGAGACCCAGTACTTC.

J is TRBJ1-1 and V is TRBV5-5, with D possibly matching TRBD1 (5 bases). The CDR3 consists of 13 residues. CDR1 and CDR2 from the germline V gene are SGHKS and YYEKEE (reference sequence). Trimming cost V 4 bases and J 2 bases, with 9 bases left between them. The CDR3 DNA reads as TGTGCCAGCAGCGTGGACATAAACACTGAAGCTTTCTTT. Residues: CASSVDINTEAFF.

The genes are TRBV19 and TRBJ2-7; 9 nucleotides align to TRBD1. The J segment lost 6 bases and the V segment lost 3 bases, leaving 3 bases of the junction unmatched. The CDR3 contains 13 residues. Germline V gives CDR1 LNHDA, CDR2 SQIVND (reference sequence). CDR3 coding DNA: TGTGCCAGTAGTATGGGACAGGGTCTCGAGCAGTACTTC. Protein: CASSMGQGLEQYF. Variable domain in full (rest from reference TRBV19 and TRBJ2-7): DGGITQSPKYLFRKEGQNVTLSCEQNLNHDAMYWYRQDPGQGLRLIYYSQIVNDFQKGDIAEGYSVSREKKESFPLTVTSAQKNPTAFYLCASSMGQGLEQYFGPGTRLTVT.

The rearrangement links TRBV4-1 to TRBJ2-7; TRBD2 is a possible D gene (6 bases). This CDR3 is 15 amino acids long. The germline V and J ends were trimmed by 8 bases and 0 bases, with 17 bases remaining between them. CDR1 is MGHRA, CDR2 YSYEKL, per germline. CDR3: CASALGGTYSYEQYF. The CDR3 bases are TGCGCCAGCGCCCTGGGCGGGACCTACTCCTACGAGCAGTACTTC.

This chain connects TRBV5-6 to TRBJ2-3; a weak D match, TRBD1 (5 bases). Trimming removed 7 bases from V and 6 bases from J, with 21 bases in between. Germline CDR1 and CDR2: SGHDT and YYEEEE. This CDR3 is 15 amino acids long. This CDR3 reads CASLTGPPLGDTQYF. DNA of the CDR3: TGTGCCAGCCTAACAGGACCCCCTTTGGGGGATACGCAGTATTTT.